This T cell receptor (beta chain) stems from a study of tissue T cells after allogeneic stem cell transplantation. This CDR3 region has 13 residues. Germline V CDR1 and CDR2: KGHPV, FQNQEV (reference sequence). V was clipped by 3 bases and J by 1 base, with 6 bases between them. Clones were sequenced by immunoSEQ multiplex PCR, and TCRdb holds only the in-frame ones, with some missing. The sample has about 8,300 clones; roughly half are singletons. Notes on the study in general: Blood and spleen captured only part of the tissue TCR repertoire. Across patients, clones rarely overlapped, yet motif clusters were shared tissue-specifically.

This clone was counted a few times. Its antigen is not identified. Each gene name is a mouse one. The read halts 1 residue ahead of the CDR3 end, with the missing end drawn from the germline J gene. Time point here: mouse harvest day 7 after allogeneic transplant. The graft held 10^6 splenic CD5+ T cells and 10^7 T-cell-depleted bone marrow cells. Tissues came from B6→BALB/c major-mismatch GVHD mice at day 7 or 14. V gene TRBV26 combines with J gene TRBJ1-2, with D unresolved. The material sequenced was gut tissue. The TCR sequence derives from a female BALB/c mouse given C57BL/6 T cells with graft-versus-host disease after an allogeneic hematopoietic cell transplant. This CDR3 is CASSLTINSDYTF. The covered CDR3 bases are TGTGCCAGCAGTCTTACAATAAACTCCGACTACACC.